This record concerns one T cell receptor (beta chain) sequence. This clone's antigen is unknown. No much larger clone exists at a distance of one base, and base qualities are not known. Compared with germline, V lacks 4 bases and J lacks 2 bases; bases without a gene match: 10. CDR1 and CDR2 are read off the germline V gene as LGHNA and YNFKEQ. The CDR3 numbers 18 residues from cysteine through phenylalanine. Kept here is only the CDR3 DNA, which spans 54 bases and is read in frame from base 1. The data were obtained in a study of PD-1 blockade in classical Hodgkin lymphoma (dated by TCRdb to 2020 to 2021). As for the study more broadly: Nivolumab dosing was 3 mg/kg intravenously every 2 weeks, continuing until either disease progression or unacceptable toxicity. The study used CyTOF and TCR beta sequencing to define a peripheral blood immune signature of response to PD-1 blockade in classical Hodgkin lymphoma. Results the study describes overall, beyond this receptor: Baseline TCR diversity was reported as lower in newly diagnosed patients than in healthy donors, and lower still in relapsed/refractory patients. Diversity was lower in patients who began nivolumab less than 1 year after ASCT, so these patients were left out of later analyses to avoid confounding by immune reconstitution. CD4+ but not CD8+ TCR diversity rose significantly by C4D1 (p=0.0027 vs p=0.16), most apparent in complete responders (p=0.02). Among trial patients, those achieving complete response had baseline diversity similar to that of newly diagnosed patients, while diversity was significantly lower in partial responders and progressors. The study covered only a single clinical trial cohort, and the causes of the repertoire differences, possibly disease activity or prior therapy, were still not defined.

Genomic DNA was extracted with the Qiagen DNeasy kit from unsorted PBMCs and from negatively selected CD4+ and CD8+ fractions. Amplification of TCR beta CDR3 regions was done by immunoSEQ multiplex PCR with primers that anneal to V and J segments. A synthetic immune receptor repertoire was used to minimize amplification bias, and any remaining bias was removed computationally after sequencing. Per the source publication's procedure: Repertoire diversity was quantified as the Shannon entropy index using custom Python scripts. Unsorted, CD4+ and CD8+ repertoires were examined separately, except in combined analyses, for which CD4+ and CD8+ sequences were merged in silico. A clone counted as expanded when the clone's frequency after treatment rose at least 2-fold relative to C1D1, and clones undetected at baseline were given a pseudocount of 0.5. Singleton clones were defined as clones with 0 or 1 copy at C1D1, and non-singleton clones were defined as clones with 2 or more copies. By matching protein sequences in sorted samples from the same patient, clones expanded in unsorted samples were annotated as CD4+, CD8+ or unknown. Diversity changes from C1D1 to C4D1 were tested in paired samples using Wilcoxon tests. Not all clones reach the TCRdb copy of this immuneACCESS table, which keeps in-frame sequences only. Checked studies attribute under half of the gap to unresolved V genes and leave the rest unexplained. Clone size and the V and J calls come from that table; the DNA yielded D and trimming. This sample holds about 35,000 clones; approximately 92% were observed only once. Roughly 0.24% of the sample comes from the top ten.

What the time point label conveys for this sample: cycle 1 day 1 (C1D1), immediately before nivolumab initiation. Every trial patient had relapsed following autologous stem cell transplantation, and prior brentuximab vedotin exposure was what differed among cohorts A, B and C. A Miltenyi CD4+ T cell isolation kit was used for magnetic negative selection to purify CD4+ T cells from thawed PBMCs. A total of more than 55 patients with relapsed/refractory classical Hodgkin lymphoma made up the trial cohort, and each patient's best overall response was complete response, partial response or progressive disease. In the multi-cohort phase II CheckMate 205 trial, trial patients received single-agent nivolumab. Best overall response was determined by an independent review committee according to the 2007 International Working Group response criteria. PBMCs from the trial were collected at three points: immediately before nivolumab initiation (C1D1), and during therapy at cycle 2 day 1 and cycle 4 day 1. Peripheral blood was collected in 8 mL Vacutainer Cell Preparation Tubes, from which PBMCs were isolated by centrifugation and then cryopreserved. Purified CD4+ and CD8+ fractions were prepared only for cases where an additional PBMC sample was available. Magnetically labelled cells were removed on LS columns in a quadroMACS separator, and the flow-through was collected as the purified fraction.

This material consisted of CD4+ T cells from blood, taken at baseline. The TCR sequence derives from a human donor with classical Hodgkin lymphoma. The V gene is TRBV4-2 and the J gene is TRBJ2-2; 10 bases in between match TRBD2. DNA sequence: TGTGCCAGCAGCCCCATAATGGGGACTAGCGTAAACACCGGGGAGCTGTTTTTT. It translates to CASSPIMGTSVNTGELFF.